At least ten counts were recorded for the clone carrying this T cell receptor (beta chain). The entry originates in a study of early T cells in non-severe SARS-CoV-2 infection. Each CDR3 protein gets one entry after TCRdb re-called the 5' RACE reads with MiXCR. The table records about 50,000 distinct CDR3 sequences, around 10% of them present only once. This CDR3 contains 17 residues. With 5 bases removed from V and 0 bases from J, the gap between germline ends came to 17 bases. CDR1 and CDR2 from the germline V gene are SGHTA and FQGNSA. The rearrangement uses TRBV7-2 and TRBJ1-3; D possibly corresponds to TRBD1 (5 bases). The source material was whole blood, sampled at baseline. This sequence was found in an adult who was a healthcare worker with PCR-confirmed SARS-CoV-2 infection or an uninfected control (not recorded which). The DNA for the CDR3 is TGTGCCAGCAGCCGACGGTCCGGGGCGAGCTCTGGAAACACCATATATTTT. Translating gives CASSRRSGASSGNTIYF.